Below are 29 T cell receptor beta chains sequenced from a single sample in a study of blood T cell repertoires in COVID-19. Repertoires were generated with immunoSEQ multiplex PCR, while TCRdb's copy carries only in-frame clones and drops some. The sample lists more than 200,000 clones, around 84% occurring once. Sequences were obtained from PBMCs or T cells enriched from blood (not recorded which). The receptors here all came from a man aged 35 to 55 who had recovered from COVID-19.

The chain has TRBV19 and TRBJ1-4, with TRBD1 matching over 8 bases. V dropped 3 bases and J dropped 3; count of bases not matched to a gene: 6. This CDR3 spans 16 amino acids. Germline V gene sequence: CDR1 LNHDA, CDR2 SQIVND (reference sequence). The CDR3: CASSMGQTGANEKLFF. For the CDR3, the DNA is TGTGCCAGTAGTATGGGACAGACAGGGGCTAATGAAAAACTGTTTTTT.

This clone appeared many times. This chain connects TRBV4-2 to TRBJ1-1, with D hard to call. This CDR3 is built from 14 residues. The germline gives CDR1 LGHNA, CDR2 YNFKEQ. V was cut by 1 base and J by 6 bases, with 12 bases left in between. The CDR3: CASSQVAQLPEAFF. In nucleotides, the CDR3 is TGTGCCAGCAGCCAAGTGGCACAGCTCCCTGAAGCTTTCTTT.

The V and J genes are TRBV14 and TRBJ1-5; the D is unclear. The CDR3 is made up of 14 amino acids. The germline gives CDR1 SGHDN, CDR2 FVKESK. V was pared by 6 bases and J by 1 base, with 10 bases between. The CDR3 DNA follows: TGTGCCAGCAGTTTCAGGAAAAGCAATCAGCCCCAGCATTTT. Residues: CASSFRKSNQPQHF.

V is TRBV9 and J is TRBJ2-7; a weak D match, TRBD2 (5 bases). The germline V gene encodes CDR1 SGDLS and CDR2 YYNGEE. The ends were cut back, 0 bases at V and 3 bases at J, with 10 bases in the middle. The CDR3 sequence is 14 residues long. For the CDR3, the DNA is TGTGCCAGCAGCGTAGCTCCAGCGGTCTACGAGCAGTACTTC. It specifies CASSVAPAVYEQYF. Full variable domain (outside the CDR3, taken from reference TRBV9 and TRBJ2-7): DSGVTQTPKHLITATGQRVTLRCSPRSGDLSVYWYQQSLDQGLQFLIQYYNGEERAKGNILERFSAQQFPDLHSELNLSSLELGDSALYFCASSVAPAVYEQYFGPGTRLTVT.

The CDR3 region is CASSSPPQGADEQYF. CDR3 bases: TGTGCCAGCAGCTCCCCTCCACAGGGCGCCGACGAGCAGTACTTC. V usage is TRBV28 and J usage is TRBJ2-7; tentatively, D is TRBD1 (6 bases). V was cut by 6 bases and J by 5 bases, with 20 bases left in between. The CDR3 consists of 15 residues. In germline, CDR1 is MDHEN, CDR2 SYDVKM.

The CDR3 region is CASSLVPGQGARGYTF. The CDR3 DNA sequence: TGCGCCAGCAGTCTAGTCCCGGGACAGGGGGCCCGCGGCTACACCTTC. The rearrangement uses TRBV4-1 and TRBJ1-2; 12 bases are a match to TRBD1. Germline V gene sequence: CDR1 MGHRA, CDR2 YSYEKL. This CDR3 comprises 16 residues. The ends lost 6 bases at V and 8 bases at J; junction bases unmatched: 13.

V gene TRBV2 combines with J gene TRBJ2-7; 8 bases fit TRBD1. CDR3 length: 15 residues. V dropped 2 bases and J dropped 2; count of bases not matched to a gene: 5. Germline-derived CDR1 and CDR2 are SNHLY and FYNNEI. Written as DNA, the CDR3 is TGTGCCAGCAGTGAATTGGCCAGGGGGCCCTACGAGCAGTACTTC. Protein product: CASSELARGPYEQYF.

This sequence joins TRBV27 and TRBJ2-3; TRBD2 matches at 15 bases. The CDR3 has 17 residues. From germline, CDR1 is MNHEY and CDR2 SMNVEV (reference sequence). After removal of 5 bases from V and 3 bases from J, the junction contained 6 bases not matched to a gene. The CDR3 sequence: CASSRGLAGGVTDTQYF. The CDR3 DNA sequence: TGTGCCAGCAGTAGGGGACTAGCGGGAGGAGTAACAGATACGCAGTATTTT.

The CDR3 coding sequence is TGCGCCAGCAGCTTGGCAGGACAGGGCGGCAATGAGCAGTTCTTC. Its protein is CASSLAGQGGNEQFF. The chain links TRBV5-1 to TRBJ2-1; 8 bases align to TRBD1. The CDR3 sequence is 15 residues long. With V trimmed by 0 bases and J by 6 bases, 5 bases remained unmatched. Germline CDR1 and CDR2: SGHRS and YFSETQ.

V gene TRBV23-1 combines with J gene TRBJ2-5, with D possibly matching TRBD1 (5 bases). TRBV23-1 is known as an ORF, though its function is uncertain. Between the trimmed V and J ends, which lost 5 bases and 5 bases, there was a span of 12 bases. CDR3 size: 13 residues. The CDR3 here is CASSFAGPETQYF. In DNA form, the CDR3 reads TGCGCCAGCAGTTTCGCAGGGCCTGAGACCCAGTACTTC.

This sequence joins TRBV28 and TRBJ2-1; tentative D call: TRBD2 (5 bases). V dropped 4 bases and J dropped 2 bases, with 15 bases sitting between them. Germline CDR1 MDHEN, CDR2 SYDVKM. The CDR3 runs 16 residues. CDR3 coding DNA: TGTGCCAGCAGTTCCCCCGGGAAGGGAACCTACAATGAGCAGTTCTTC. Its protein is CASSSPGKGTYNEQFF.

CDR3 loop: CASSATGGATEAFF. CDR3 bases: TGTGCCAGCAGCGCGACAGGGGGGGCTACTGAAGCTTTCTTT. The rearrangement joins TRBV5-5 to TRBJ1-1; 9 bases line up with TRBD1. The CDR3 is made up of 14 amino acids. Germline V gene sequence: CDR1 SGHKS, CDR2 YYEKEE (reference sequence). The junction had 6 bases not matched to a gene; V was cut back by 4 bases and J by 5 bases.

The DNA for the CDR3 is TGTGCCTGGAGTGTACCGGGGATATGGTACGAGCAGTACTTC. Its translation is CAWSVPGIWYEQYF. The J gene is TRBJ2-7, the V gene TRBV30; D is possibly TRBD2 (5 bases). The CDR3 has 14 amino acids. V lost 0 bases, J lost 4 bases, and 13 bases lay in between. Germline CDR1 GTSNPN, CDR2 SVGIG (reference sequence).

The chain recombines TRBV6-6 with TRBJ1-4; perhaps TRBD1 as D (5 bases). CDR3 size: 15 residues. The ends were cut back, 0 bases at V and 7 bases at J, with 12 bases in the middle. Looked up from germline, CDR1 is MNHNY and CDR2 is SVGAGI (reference sequence). The CDR3 sequence: CASSYSRGSGEKLFF. DNA for the CDR3: TGTGCCAGCAGTTACTCGCGGGGGTCGGGTGAAAAACTGTTTTTT.

V is TRBV30 and J is TRBJ2-7; TRBD1 agrees at 8 bases. The V gene end was trimmed by 3 bases and the J gene end by 9 bases; junction bases not matched to a gene: 10. There are 13 residues in the CDR3. Germline CDR1 GTSNPN, CDR2 SVGIG (reference sequence). The CDR3 DNA is TGTGCCTGGAGAGTGGGCAGGGGGCTTGTGCAGTACTTC. It yields the protein CAWRVGRGLVQYF.

This chain links TRBV24-1 with TRBJ2-7, with 7 positions matching TRBD1. The CDR3 runs 15 residues. Germline V lookup: CDR1 KGHDR, CDR2 SFDVKD. V dropped 4 bases and J dropped 1; count of bases not matched to a gene: 6. In DNA form, the CDR3 reads TGTGCCACCAGTGACCCCGGGACAGATTCCTACGAGCAGTACTTC. Translated: CATSDPGTDSYEQYF.

This rearrangement joins TRBV5-6 to TRBJ2-1; 11 positions agree with TRBD2. Trimming at V came to 4 bases and at J to 11 bases, leaving 8 bases not matched to a gene. Germline V gene sequence: CDR1 SGHDT, CDR2 YYEEEE. The CDR3 covers 14 residues. The CDR3 DNA reads TGTGCCAGCAGCCTTGCGACTAGCGGGGTTCAGCAGTTCTTC. This translates into CASSLATSGVQQFF.

The chain carries TRBV28 and TRBJ2-5, with 7 bases fitting TRBD2. The CDR3 has 14 amino acids. Germline loops: CDR1 MDHEN, CDR2 SYDVKM. V gave up 3 bases and J gave up 2 bases; unmatched junction bases: 3. CDR3 in amino acids: CASSLSGVQETQYF. The CDR3 DNA reads TGTGCCAGCAGTTTGAGCGGGGTACAAGAGACCCAGTACTTC. The full variable domain, its missing parts supplied by reference TRBV28 and TRBJ2-5, is DVKVTQSSRYLVKRTGEKVFLECVQDMDHENMFWYRQDPGLGLRLIYFSYDVKMKEKGDIPEGYSVSREKKERFSLILESASTNQTSMYLCASSLSGVQETQYFGPGTRLLVL.

This chain joins TRBV28 and TRBJ1-1; D may be TRBD1 (5 bases). The CDR3 contains 15 residues. The germline CDR1 and CDR2 sequences are MDHEN and SYDVKM. Deletions cut 1 base from V and 5 bases from J, with 14 bases between. The CDR3 protein is CASSLSLGGLTEAFF. The CDR3 coding sequence is TGTGCCAGCAGTTTATCCCTGGGGGGATTGACTGAAGCTTTCTTT.

V gene TRBV5-1 combines with J gene TRBJ2-1, with 8 positions matching TRBD1. Germline V gives CDR1 SGHRS, CDR2 YFSETQ. CDR3 length equals 15 residues. Unmatched junction bases numbered 4, after V lost 1 base and J lost 4 bases. As DNA, the CDR3 is TGCGCCAGCAGCTTGAGGCAGGGGGCATACAATGAGCAGTTCTTC. This codes for CASSLRQGAYNEQFF.

This clone was seen more than once but under ten times. The J gene is TRBJ2-3, the V gene TRBV19, with 9 nucleotides matching TRBD2. Germline V CDR1 and CDR2: LNHDA, SQIVND (reference sequence). This CDR3 has 14 residues. The V gene end was trimmed by 7 bases and the J gene end by 2 bases; junction bases not matched to a gene: 4. The chain's CDR3 is CASKSGGNTDTQYF. CDR3 coding DNA: TGTGCCAGTAAGAGCGGGGGGAACACAGATACGCAGTATTTT. Together with reference TRBV19 and TRBJ2-3, the CDR3 gives the full variable domain: DGGITQSPKYLFRKEGQNVTLSCEQNLNHDAMYWYRQDPGQGLRLIYYSQIVNDFQKGDIAEGYSVSREKKESFPLTVTSAQKNPTAFYLCASKSGGNTDTQYFGPGTRLTVL.

There are a few counts of this clone. The chain couples TRBV2 to TRBJ2-5; TRBD2 agrees at 7 bases. Germline assignment: CDR1 SNHLY and CDR2 FYNNEI. The V gene end was trimmed by 6 bases and the J gene end by 0 bases; junction bases not matched to a gene: 13. This CDR3 is built from 17 residues. CDR3 sequence (DNA): TGTGCCAGCAGCCCGGGACTATTCTCTGGCTACCAAGAGACCCAGTACTTC. Translated, it gives CASSPGLFSGYQETQYF. Full variable domain (rest looked up from reference TRBV2 and TRBJ2-5): EPEVTQTPSHQVTQMGQEVILRCVPISNHLYFYWYRQILGQKVEFLVSFYNNEISEKSEIFDDQFSVERPDGSNFTLKIRSTKLEDSAMYFCASSPGLFSGYQETQYFGPGTRLLVL.

The table lists this clone with a count of one. The V gene is TRBV4-1, the J gene TRBJ2-1; 7 bases match TRBD1. The CDR3 totals 14 residues. Germline trimming cut 0 bases from V and 6 bases from J; bases unmatched to any gene: 2. Per the germline V gene, CDR1 is MGHRA and CDR2 is YSYEKL. This CDR3 is CASSQEGQSNEQFF. CDR3 nucleotide sequence: TGCGCCAGCAGCCAAGAGGGACAGTCCAATGAGCAGTTCTTC.

This clone showed up just once. For the CDR3, the DNA is TGTGCCAGTAGTATAGGTGGGACTAGCGGGGGTGAGACCCAGTACTTC. It yields the protein CASSIGGTSGGETQYF. V usage is TRBV19 and J usage is TRBJ2-5; 14 positions agree with TRBD2. The CDR3 extends over 16 amino acids. V lost 1 base to trimming and J lost 5 bases; unmatched junction nucleotides: 3. CDR1 and CDR2 from the germline V gene are LNHDA and SQIVND (reference sequence).

The chain uses TRBV9 and TRBJ2-7, with TRBD2 as a possible D gene (6 bases). The V and J ends lost 4 bases and 0 bases respectively, with 11 bases between them. CDR1 is SGDLS and CDR2 is YYNGEE in the germline V gene. The CDR3 consists of 14 residues. The CDR3 reads CASSLGLNSYEQYF. Here the CDR3 DNA reads TGTGCCAGCAGCCTGGGACTGAACTCCTACGAGCAGTACTTC.

The chain employs TRBV5-1 and TRBJ2-1; 12 bases agree with TRBD2. J gave up 5 bases and V 7 bases, and 10 bases lay outside the gene matches. The CDR3 spans 16 residues. The germline CDR1 and CDR2 sequences are SGHRS and YFSETQ. CDR3 loop: CASYEPSGRADNEQFF. Here the CDR3 DNA reads TGCGCCAGCTACGAACCTAGCGGGAGGGCCGACAATGAGCAGTTCTTC.

V is TRBV24-1 and J is TRBJ2-7, with 7 bases that match TRBD1. V gave up 4 bases and J gave up 2 bases; unmatched junction bases: 4. This CDR3 has 14 residues. The germline CDR1 and CDR2 sequences are KGHDR and SFDVKD. In nucleotides, the CDR3 is TGTGCCACCAGTGACACGGGACAGCCCTACGAGCAGTACTTC. Translation gives CATSDTGQPYEQYF.

V usage is TRBV7-6 and J usage is TRBJ2-2; tentatively, D is TRBD2 (5 bases). CDR3 length: 19 residues. Germline CDR1 reads SGHVS; CDR2 reads FNYEAQ. Trimming shortened V by 4 bases and J by 0 bases, and 21 bases separated the two germline ends. CDR3: CASSSGIAPLAANTGELFF. DNA for the CDR3: TGTGCCAGCAGCTCTGGGATCGCTCCCCTAGCTGCGAACACCGGGGAGCTGTTTTTT.

This chain links TRBV19 with TRBJ1-5; 8 bases are shared with TRBD1. The germline V gene has CDR1 LNHDA and CDR2 SQIVND (reference sequence). The CDR3 consists of 15 residues. J gave up 2 bases and V 4 bases, and 4 bases lay outside the gene matches. CDR3 residues: CASSRETGGNQPQHF. The CDR3 DNA is TGTGCCAGTAGTAGAGAGACAGGGGGCAATCAGCCCCAGCATTTT.